These T cell receptor beta chains were read from a single sample in a study of identical twins. Each CDR3 protein is one row after TCRdb ran MiXCR on the 5' RACE reads. The sample has some 590,000 distinct CDR3 sequences; 9.6% are singletons. These sequences were also reported in another study, on yellow fever vaccine responses in identical twins.

The sequencing input was PBMCs. These receptors came from a young woman in good health. CDR3s include the opening cysteine and the closing phenylalanine or tryptophan. D genes are given only for firm matches. Clone size is shown for a subset of rows, as once, few, many or a class of expanded clone.

TRBV6-2/TRBV6-3	TRBJ2-5	.	TRBD1	15	CASSDRDRGQETQYF	TGTGCCAGCAGTGACCGGGACAGGGGCCAAGAGACCCAGTACTTC
TRBV28	TRBJ2-7	few	.	14	CASSKEGRANEQYF	TGTGCCAGCAGTAAGGAAGGCAGGGCGAACGAGCAGTACTTC
TRBV29-1	TRBJ2-5	.	TRBD2	15	CSVEPLAGEQETQYF	TGCAGCGTTGAACCCCTAGCGGGGGAGCAAGAGACCCAGTACTTC
TRBV6-1	TRBJ1-6	.	.	14	CASARDIGFGPLHF	TGTGCCAGCGCCCGAGACATCGGCTTTGGACCCCTCCACTTT
TRBV15	TRBJ2-7	few	.	16	CATSREGGTSGYEQYF	TGTGCCACCAGCAGAGAGGGTGGCACTAGTGGCTACGAGCAGTACTTC
TRBV28	TRBJ1-4	.	TRBD1	14	CASSRGQGFEKLFF	TGTGCCAGCAGCCGGGGACAGGGTTTTGAAAAACTGTTTTTT
TRBV11-2	TRBJ2-5	.	.	15	CASSLGQASRETQYF	TGTGCCAGCAGCTTAGGCCAGGCTTCGAGGGAGACCCAGTACTTC
TRBV6-2/TRBV6-3	TRBJ2-1	many	.	14	CASRHREGYNEQFF	TGTGCCAGCAGACACAGGGAGGGGTACAATGAGCAGTTCTTC
TRBV6-2/TRBV6-3	TRBJ1-1	few	.	13	CASSYQLYTEAFF	TGTGCCAGCAGTTACCAACTATACACTGAAGCTTTCTTT
TRBV5-1	TRBJ2-7	many	TRBD2	13	CASRLAGGYEQYF	TGCGCCAGCAGGCTAGCGGGAGGGTACGAGCAGTACTTC
TRBV21-1	TRBJ2-6	.	.	19	CASSSPRGWGSSGANVLTF	TGTGCCAGCAGCTCGCCCAGGGGGTGGGGAAGCTCTGGGGCCAACGTCCTGACTTTC
TRBV7-9	TRBJ1-4	few	.	15	CASSPPAQWDEKLFF	TGTGCCAGCAGCCCACCGGCCCAATGGGATGAAAAACTGTTTTTT
TRBV3-1	TRBJ2-3	.	.	17	CASSQTYGRASTDTQYF	TGTGCCAGCAGCCAAACTTACGGGAGAGCTAGCACAGATACGCAGTATTTT
TRBV12-3/TRBV12-4	TRBJ2-6	many	.	16	CASSETRSSGANVLTF	TGTGCCAGCAGCGAGACCAGAAGCTCTGGGGCCAACGTCCTGACTTTC
TRBV7-2	TRBJ2-1	.	TRBD2	15	CASSLVGTSVNEQFF	TGTGCCAGCAGCTTAGTCGGGACTAGCGTTAATGAGCAGTTCTTC
TRBV13	TRBJ2-6	.	.	19	CASSLTGTIVSRGANVLTF	TGTGCCAGCAGCTTAACCGGGACAATAGTTTCTCGTGGGGCCAACGTCCTGACTTTC
TRBV3-1	TRBJ2-1	few	.	13	CASSYRAGNEQFF	TGTGCCAGCAGCTACCGGGCCGGCAATGAGCAGTTCTTC
TRBV29-1	TRBJ2-2	.	TRBD1	14	CSVKGQGDTGELFF	TGCAGCGTAAAGGGACAGGGGGACACCGGGGAGCTGTTTTTT
TRBV12-3/TRBV12-4	TRBJ2-1	few	.	17	CASSSPGGSVQFNEQFF	TGTGCCAGCAGTTCCCCCGGTGGTTCTGTCCAATTCAATGAGCAGTTCTTC
TRBV11-2	TRBJ2-5	few	.	14	CASSPGGGRETQYF	TGTGCCAGCAGCCCCGGAGGCGGCCGAGAGACCCAGTACTTC
TRBV5-5	TRBJ2-3	few	.	15	CASSFTGSRTDTQYF	TGTGCCAGCAGCTTCACAGGGTCCCGCACAGATACGCAGTATTTT
TRBV4-3	TRBJ2-7	once	.	16	CASSQEWTAVSYEQYF	TGCGCCAGCAGCCAGGAGTGGACAGCCGTATCCTACGAGCAGTACTTC
TRBV5-1	TRBJ1-4	many	TRBD1	18	CASSGDRGRVLTNEKLFF	TGCGCCAGCAGCGGGGACAGGGGGCGCGTATTGACTAATGAAAAACTGTTTTTT
TRBV3-1	TRBJ2-2	.	TRBD1	14	CASTRGQQLGELFF	TGTGCCAGCACCCGGGGACAGCAGCTCGGGGAGCTGTTTTTT
TRBV3-1	TRBJ2-5	few	.	15	CASSQVRQGRETQYF	TGTGCCAGCAGCCAAGTTCGGCAGGGTCGAGAGACCCAGTACTTC
TRBV5-1	TRBJ2-7	many	TRBD1	14	CASSLRDRGDEQYF	TGCGCCAGCAGCTTGCGGGACAGGGGTGACGAGCAGTACTTC
TRBV6-1	TRBJ1-1	.	.	15	CASTSKDEVGTEAFF	TGTGCCAGCACCTCTAAGGACGAGGTTGGAACTGAAGCTTTCTTT
TRBV9	TRBJ2-3	.	.	17	CASSVEGGQSGTDTQYF	TGTGCCAGCAGCGTAGAAGGAGGGCAGTCCGGGACAGATACGCAGTATTTT
TRBV7-9	TRBJ1-6	few	.	12	CASSPTGYPLHF	TGTGCCAGCAGCCCGACAGGTTACCCCCTCCACTTT
TRBV6-4	TRBJ2-7	few	.	13	CASSAKSGSEQYF	TGTGCCAGCAGCGCCAAGAGTGGCTCCGAGCAGTACTTC
TRBV5-6	TRBJ2-1	many	.	12	CASSLVTDEQFF	TGTGCCAGCAGCTTGGTAACGGATGAGCAGTTCTTC
TRBV5-6	TRBJ2-4	many	.	14	CASSPGVAKNIQYF	TGTGCCAGCAGCCCGGGAGTAGCCAAAAACATTCAGTACTTC
TRBV11-1	TRBJ2-1	.	.	18	CASSFFGSGRRADNEQFF	TGTGCCAGCAGCTTCTTTGGTAGCGGCCGCCGCGCGGACAATGAGCAGTTCTTC
TRBV20-1	TRBJ2-3	few	TRBD2	14	CSATGTSGADTQYF	TGCAGTGCAACCGGGACTAGCGGGGCAGATACGCAGTATTTT
TRBV6-5	TRBJ1-2	.	TRBD1	14	CASSLTGGKDGYTF	TGTGCCAGCAGTTTAACAGGGGGAAAAGATGGCTACACCTTC
TRBV10-3	TRBJ1-1	.	.	16	CAISAVPGQRNTEAFF	TGTGCCATCAGTGCCGTCCCCGGACAGCGGAACACTGAAGCTTTCTTT
TRBV2	TRBJ2-1	few	.	13	CATTTQSYNEQFF	TGTGCCACCACAACCCAGTCATACAATGAGCAGTTCTTC
TRBV11-1	TRBJ2-2	.	TRBD1	15	CASSPDRKDTGELFF	TGTGCCAGCAGCCCGGACAGGAAAGACACCGGGGAGCTGTTTTTT
TRBV6-1	TRBJ2-4	.	.	14	CASSPQGTKNIQYF	TGTGCCAGCAGTCCACAGGGAACCAAAAACATTCAGTACTTC
TRBV11-3	TRBJ2-3	once	.	14	CASSLVCSTDTQYF	TGTGCCAGCAGCTTAGTGTGTAGCACAGATACGCAGTATTTT
TRBV7-8	TRBJ2-3	.	TRBD2	17	CASSLFLAGIATDTQYF	TGTGCCAGCAGCTTATTTCTAGCGGGGATAGCCACAGATACGCAGTATTTT
TRBV2	TRBJ2-7	few	.	14	CASCFENFSYEQYF	TGTGCCAGCTGTTTTGAAAACTTCTCCTACGAGCAGTACTTC
TRBV12-3/TRBV12-4	TRBJ2-7	many	.	13	CASSLAQAWEQYF	TGTGCCAGCAGTTTAGCGCAGGCGTGGGAGCAGTACTTC
TRBV7-8	TRBJ2-1	few	TRBD2	15	CASSDSGGAYREQFF	TGTGCCAGCAGCGACAGCGGGGGGGCGTACCGTGAGCAGTTCTTC
TRBV28	TRBJ2-7	.	.	12	CASGGLTYEQYF	TGTGCCAGCGGGGGACTTACCTACGAGCAGTACTTC
TRBV29-1	TRBJ2-7	few	.	15	CSVEDRMAGQPEQYF	TGCAGCGTTGAAGATCGGATGGCGGGACAACCCGAGCAGTACTTC
TRBV11-2	TRBJ2-1	.	TRBD2	16	CASSTWTSGRADEQFF	TGTGCCAGCAGCACCTGGACTAGCGGGAGGGCAGACGAGCAGTTCTTC
TRBV6-4	TRBJ2-2	many	.	13	CASSEGATGELFF	TGTGCCAGCAGTGAGGGGGCCACCGGGGAGCTGTTTTTT
TRBV4-3	TRBJ2-2	.	TRBD1	18	CASSQDLGQGSGTGELFF	TGCGCCAGCAGCCAAGATCTGGGACAGGGCTCGGGCACCGGGGAGCTGTTTTTT
TRBV28	TRBJ1-2	.	.	13	CASTLDRTRGYTF	TGTGCCAGCACTCTCGACAGGACTCGTGGCTACACCTTC
TRBV27	TRBJ2-3	many	.	15	CASRVRQASTDTQYF	TGTGCCAGCAGAGTAAGACAGGCCAGCACAGATACGCAGTATTTT
TRBV25-1	TRBJ2-3	.	.	12	CASREGDYTQYF	TGTGCCAGCAGAGAGGGGGACTATACGCAGTATTTT
TRBV5-1	TRBJ2-1	few	TRBD1	19	CASSITGTGTVRGDNEQFF	TGCGCCAGCAGCATAACCGGGACAGGGACCGTAAGGGGGGACAATGAGCAGTTCTTC
TRBV5-1	TRBJ1-2	.	.	14	CASSLAGEVYGYTF	TGCGCCAGCAGCTTGGCGGGAGAGGTCTATGGCTACACCTTC
TRBV5-1	TRBJ2-2	.	.	15	CASSLGQLVSGELFF	TGCGCCAGCAGCTTGGGACAACTAGTGTCCGGGGAGCTGTTTTTT
TRBV5-1	TRBJ2-5	few	TRBD1	14	CASGGQGGRETQYF	TGCGCCAGCGGGGGACAAGGGGGCCGGGAGACCCAGTACTTC